This T cell receptor (beta chain) was profiled in a study of T cell changes during pregnancy in multiple sclerosis. There are 14 residues in the CDR3. V lost 2 bases and J 4 bases, leaving 9 bases between the germline ends. Clones were read by immunoSEQ multiplex PCR, and TCRdb kept only the in-frame ones, dropping some. Seen here are fewer than 85,000 clones, 92% observed once, and the top ten hold 1.5% to 2%. The chain uses TRBV23-1 and TRBJ1-5; TRBD1 is a possible D gene (5 bases). TRBV23-1 is designated an ORF whose function remains uncertain. The sequencing here drew on peripheral blood, taken in the first trimester of pregnancy. The clonotype was recovered from a female donor in good health, enrolled as a control in a pregnancy study. CDR3 in DNA: TGCGCCAGCAGTCAAGCAGGGTTTAATCAGCCCCAGCATTTT. It translates to CASSQAGFNQPQHF.